Shown below are 29 T cell receptor beta chains from a single sample sequenced in a study of regulatory T cells in long-lasting Graves disease. Time point of the sample: newly diagnosed GD, antithyroid drugs for less than 3 months. Extracted RNA from PBMCs served as the source of the TCR library. Through Arm-PCR of CDR3 regions and iRepertoire HTBI primers, TCR beta libraries were built. TCRdb re-called the multiplex PCR reads with MiXCR, one entry per CDR3 protein. The profile shows about 540,000 distinct CDR3 sequences, less than 15% of them singletons. The same sample was also used in a study of T cells in Graves' hyperthyroidism and ophthalmopathy.

The specimen comprised peripheral blood mononuclear cells (PBMCs), sampled at new diagnosis, from a patient treated with antithyroid drugs. These receptors were collected from a man in his thirties or forties with Graves disease.

This rearrangement joins TRBV6-4 to TRBJ1-1, with D perhaps matching TRBD1 (6 bases). The CDR3 is made up of 17 amino acids. V was pared by 5 bases and J by 1 base, with 20 bases between. Germline V gene sequence: CDR1 MRHNA, CDR2 SNTAGT. The CDR3 region has the DNA TGTGCCAGCAGTTACCCTCCCGGACGAGGGGGGAACACTGAAGCTTTCTTT. Its translation: CASSYPPGRGGNTEAFF.

The rearrangement joins TRBV25-1 to TRBJ2-1; TRBD2 matches 9 bases. Unmatched junction bases numbered 9, after V lost 3 bases and J lost 9 bases. The CDR3 totals 15 residues. Looked up from germline, CDR1 is MGHDK and CDR2 is SYGVNS. The CDR3 region is CASSDWREGRGEQFF. DNA for the CDR3: TGTGCCAGCAGTGACTGGCGGGAGGGCCGGGGTGAGCAGTTCTTC.

The rearrangement links TRBV6-1 to TRBJ2-1, with D perhaps given as TRBD1 or TRBD2 (5 bases each). Trimming removed 5 bases at V and 8 bases at J, with 13 bases between. This CDR3 is built from 13 residues. Germline V gives CDR1 MNHNS, CDR2 SASEGT. The CDR3 DNA sequence: TGTGCCAGCAGTCCGGGGCCCGTGGATGAGCAGTTCTTC. This codes for CASSPGPVDEQFF.

In its sample, this clonotype was seen a few times. The chain is built from TRBV12-3 or TRBV12-4 and TRBJ2-2, with 13 bases aligning to TRBD2. The CDR3 extends over 16 amino acids. Trimming removed 8 bases from V and 6 bases from J; junction bases left unmatched: 9. For the CDR3, the DNA is TGTGCCAGCGGGGACGCGGGACTAGCGGGACCCGGGGAGCTGTTTTTT. Protein: CASGDAGLAGPGELFF.

In regard to this clonotype: It may be a read error: a sequence one base away is much more abundant. This sequence joins TRBV11-3 and TRBJ2-3, with D possibly TRBD2 on 6 matching bases. The germline gives CDR1 SGHNT, CDR2 YENEEA. The CDR3 spans 15 residues. CDR3 protein: CASSSQLAGTDAQYF. CDR3 DNA: TGTGCCAGCAGCTCCCAACTAGCAGGCACAGATGCGCAGTATTTT.

This clonotype was seen at least ten times. The genes are TRBV11-2 and TRBJ2-1; D uncertain. CDR1 and CDR2 (germline): SGHAT, FQNNGV. The CDR3 extends over 13 amino acids. Between the trimmed V and J ends, which lost 4 bases and 7 bases, there was a span of 11 bases. CDR3 in amino acids: CASSSDWDNEQFF. In DNA form, the CDR3 reads TGTGCCAGCAGCTCAGATTGGGATAATGAGCAGTTCTTC.

This clonotype appeared many times. This sequence joins TRBV20-1 and TRBJ2-1; the D is unclear. This CDR3 region has 13 residues. Germline CDR1 is DFQATT and CDR2 is SNEGSKA (reference sequence). V lost 0 bases and J 5 bases, leaving 8 bases between the germline ends. CDR3 in amino acids: CSARDPAHNEQFF. The DNA for the CDR3 is TGCAGTGCTAGAGATCCGGCTCACAATGAGCAGTTCTTC.

This clonotype was recorded a few times. This chain joins TRBV10-2 and TRBJ1-1; 7 nucleotides match TRBD1. The CDR3 sequence is 16 residues long. With V trimmed by 2 bases and J by 1 base, 7 bases remained unmatched. Germline V lookup: CDR1 WSHSY, CDR2 SAAADI. CDR3 sequence reads: CASSEDRAGANTEAFF. As DNA, the CDR3 is TGCGCCAGCAGTGAGGACAGGGCGGGGGCGAACACTGAAGCTTTCTTT.

The chain has TRBV7-9 and TRBJ2-3; 9 bases map to TRBD2. The CDR3 has 15 amino acids. Per the germline V gene, CDR1 is SEHNR and CDR2 is FQNEAQ (reference sequence). Unmatched junction bases numbered 3, after V lost 3 bases and J lost 2 bases. CDR3 DNA: TGTGCCAGCAGCTTGAGACTAGCGGTCACAGATACGCAGTATTTT. Translation gives CASSLRLAVTDTQYF.

This clonotype was seen many times. The chain combines TRBV24-1 with TRBJ1-2; tentative D call: TRBD1 (5 bases). Germline CDR1 KGHDR, CDR2 SFDVKD. Trimming stripped 5 bases from V and 4 bases from J, with 13 bases between. This CDR3 has 14 amino acids. The CDR3: CATSVGDLAYGYTF. CDR3 in DNA: TGTGCCACCAGTGTAGGGGACTTGGCCTATGGCTACACCTTC.

The sample holds many counts of this clonotype. The chain is built from TRBV9 and TRBJ2-2; 15 positions agree with TRBD2. CDR3 length: 18 residues. Germline V gene sequence: CDR1 SGDLS, CDR2 YYNGEE. J was trimmed by 4 bases and V by 4 bases; bases with no gene match: 8. CDR3 DNA: TGTGCCAGCAGCCTCAGGACTAGCGGGAGGGCCAGCACCGGGGAGCTGTTTTTT. It encodes CASSLRTSGRASTGELFF. Supplemented by reference TRBV9 and TRBJ2-2, the full variable domain reads DSGVTQTPKHLITATGQRVTLRCSPRSGDLSVYWYQQSLDQGLQFLIQYYNGEERAKGNILERFSAQQFPDLHSELNLSSLELGDSALYFCASSLRTSGRASTGELFFGEGSRLTVL.

This clonotype was seen repeatedly, ten times or more. The rearrangement links TRBV5-1 to TRBJ1-4; perhaps TRBD1 as D (5 bases). The CDR3 runs 14 residues. The V end was cut by 1 base, the J end by 8 bases, with 12 bases between. Germline V gene lookup returns CDR1 SGHRS and CDR2 YFSETQ. CDR3 protein: CASSLYGGFEKLFF. DNA for the CDR3: TGCGCCAGCAGCTTGTATGGGGGATTCGAAAAACTGTTTTTT.

This clonotype was picked up a small number of times. CDR3 nucleotides: TGTGCCAGCAGGCCTACCCTCTCGAATACGCAGTATTTT. Its protein product is CASRPTLSNTQYF. The chain links TRBV2 to TRBJ2-3, with D unresolved. The CDR3 sequence is 13 residues long. V lost 6 bases to trimming and J lost 7 bases, with 14 bases between them. CDR1 SNHLY and CDR2 FYNNEI come from the germline V gene.

The sample holds many counts of this clonotype. V usage is TRBV10-1 and J usage is TRBJ2-2, with 12 bases fitting TRBD1. The CDR3 covers 18 residues. J lost 0 bases, V lost 1 base, and 3 bases had no gene match. Germline V lookup: CDR1 WNHNN, CDR2 SYGVQD (reference sequence). CDR3 sequence: CASSEFGTGGSNTGELFF. CDR3 nucleotides: TGCGCCAGCAGTGAGTTTGGGACAGGGGGCTCGAACACCGGGGAGCTGTTTTTT.

This clonotype was recorded at least ten times. J is TRBJ2-7 and V is TRBV12-3 or TRBV12-4, with D maybe TRBD2 (6 bases). The CDR3 totals 15 residues. V lost 3 bases to trimming and J lost 3 bases, with 15 bases between them. The CDR3 loop is CASSFGAGVNYEQYF. CDR3 DNA sequence: TGTGCCAGCAGTTTCGGAGCGGGTGTAAACTACGAGCAGTACTTC.

This clonotype was recorded a few times. V is TRBV2 and J is TRBJ2-5; weak D call: TRBD1 (6 bases). Looked up from germline, CDR1 is SNHLY and CDR2 is FYNNEI. The CDR3 loop spans 13 amino acids. The V end was cut by 5 bases, the J end by 2 bases, with 9 bases between. DNA of the CDR3: TGTGCCAGCAGTTACGACAGGCAAGAGACCCAGTACTTC. Amino acids: CASSYDRQETQYF.

Of note for this clonotype: A much larger clone differs by one base, so this may be a read error. The chain joins TRBV6-1 to TRBJ1-2; D gene unclear. The CDR3 loop spans 15 amino acids. Germline CDR1 is MNHNS and CDR2 is SASEGT. Trimming removed 3 bases from V and 2 bases from J, with 13 bases in between. The CDR3 reads CASSDMRPMNYGYTF. The CDR3 DNA reads as TGTGCCAGCAGTGATATGAGGCCGATGAACTATGGCTACACCTTC.

The V call is TRBV29-1, the J call TRBJ2-4, with a tentative D call TRBD1 (6 bases). Germline V lookup: CDR1 SQVTM, CDR2 ANQGSEA. V was cut by 7 bases and J by 6 bases, with 13 bases left in between. This CDR3 is 12 amino acids long. CDR3 amino acids: CSATGLGNIQYF. CDR3 sequence (DNA): TGCAGCGCCACAGGGCTGGGAAACATTCAGTACTTC.

The chain joins TRBV29-1 to TRBJ1-3, with D tentatively TRBD1 (5 bases). V was shortened by 4 bases and J by 4 bases, with 11 bases between the two germline ends. The CDR3 totals 13 residues. CDR1 and CDR2 (germline): SQVTM, ANQGSEA. CDR3 residues: CSVVHRNGNTIYF. CDR3 nucleotides: TGCAGCGTTGTTCACAGGAACGGAAACACCATATATTTT.

In its sample, this clonotype was seen many times. The V call is TRBV2, the J call TRBJ1-1; no clear D. V was shortened by 5 bases and J by 5 bases, with 12 bases between the two germline ends. CDR1 SNHLY and CDR2 FYNNEI come from the germline V gene. CDR3 length: 13 residues. This CDR3 is CASSSQKRTEAFF. The CDR3 bases are TGTGCCAGCAGTAGCCAGAAGAGGACTGAAGCTTTCTTT. The variable domain in full, with the rest retrieved from reference TRBV2 and TRBJ1-1, is EPEVTQTPSHQVTQMGQEVILRCVPISNHLYFYWYRQILGQKVEFLVSFYNNEISEKSEIFDDQFSVERPDGSNFTLKIRSTKLEDSAMYFCASSSQKRTEAFFGQGTRLTVV.

This clonotype appeared many times. This sequence joins TRBV6-1 and TRBJ2-7; D remains ambiguous. V dropped 5 bases and J dropped 1 base, with 12 bases sitting between them. Germline CDR1 reads MNHNS; CDR2 reads SASEGT. The CDR3 consists of 14 residues. Here the CDR3 reads CASSRAGVSYEQYF. CDR3 sequence (DNA): TGTGCCAGCAGTAGGGCAGGAGTGTCCTACGAGCAGTACTTC.

This clonotype was seen repeatedly, ten times or more. The V gene is TRBV6-1, the J gene TRBJ1-2, with TRBD1 matching over 9 bases. The CDR3 has 14 amino acids. The ends lost 4 bases at V and 3 bases at J; junction bases unmatched: 3. Germline CDR1 is MNHNS and CDR2 is SASEGT. The DNA of the CDR3 is TGTGCCAGCAGTGGACAGGGGGAGGACTATGGCTACACCTTC. Protein: CASSGQGEDYGYTF.

This clonotype showed up just a few times. The J gene is TRBJ2-2, the V gene TRBV18; D might be TRBD1 (5 bases). V was cut by 10 bases and J by 0 bases, with 18 bases left in between. Germline V gene lookup returns CDR1 KGHSH and CDR2 LQKENI. This CDR3 has 16 amino acids. CDR3 nucleotides: TGTGCCACCCAGGACACTCTGACTTCGAACACCGGGGAGCTGTTTTTT. Protein sequence: CATQDTLTSNTGELFF.

At least ten counts were recorded for this clonotype. The rearrangement joins TRBV5-1 to TRBJ1-2; 7 nucleotides align to TRBD1. The CDR3 covers 14 residues. V was pared by 5 bases and J by 5 bases, with 9 bases of the junction left unmatched. Per the germline V gene, CDR1 is SGHRS and CDR2 is YFSETQ. CDR3 in DNA: TGCGCCAGCAGGACTCCGGGACAGCTATATGGCTACACCTTC. Its translation is CASRTPGQLYGYTF. The variable domain in full, with the rest retrieved from reference TRBV5-1 and TRBJ1-2, is KAGVTQTPRYLIKTRGQQVTLSCSPISGHRSVSWYQQTPGQGLQFLFEYFSETQRNKGNFPGRFSGRQFSNSRSEMNVSTLELGDSALYLCASRTPGQLYGYTFGSGTRLTVV.

This clonotype was observed a few times. The chain employs TRBV20-1 and TRBJ2-3, with 11 bases identical to TRBD2. J lost 9 bases, V lost 5 bases, and 13 bases had no gene match. The CDR3 sequence is 15 residues long. In germline, CDR1 is DFQATT, CDR2 SNEGSKA (reference sequence). The CDR3 nucleotides read TGCAGTGCTCCATCTAGCGGGAGGAGGGAGGGGACGCAGTATTTT. Encoded protein: CSAPSSGRREGTQYF.

This clonotype was seen repeatedly, ten times or more. The chain is built from TRBV12-3 or TRBV12-4 and TRBJ2-3; D might be TRBD2 (6 bases). This CDR3 region has 16 residues. Trimming took off 1 base at V and 0 bases at J, with 11 bases between the two ends. CDR3 loop: CASSLDFGTSTDTQYF. DNA for the CDR3: TGTGCCAGCAGTTTAGACTTTGGGACTAGCACAGATACGCAGTATTTT.

This clonotype was picked up many times. This chain connects TRBV19 to TRBJ2-7; TRBD2 matches at 11 bases. The CDR3 sequence is 13 residues long. CDR1 is LNHDA and CDR2 is SQIVND in the germline V gene (reference sequence). CDR3 in amino acids: CATSGEHFYEQYF. CDR3 DNA: TGTGCGACTAGCGGGGAACACTTCTACGAGCAGTACTTC.

This clonotype was seen at least ten times. The chain carries TRBV20-1 and TRBJ1-6; D gene ambiguous. V shed 3 bases and J shed 3 bases, with 9 bases lying between them. The length of the CDR3 is 14 residues. From germline, CDR1 is DFQATT and CDR2 SNEGSKA (reference sequence). CDR3 amino acids: CSASAGDYNSPLHF. CDR3 DNA sequence: TGCAGTGCTAGCGCAGGAGACTATAATTCACCCCTCCACTTT.

V and J are TRBV20-1 and TRBJ2-7; no definite D call. The CDR3 runs 14 residues. Per the germline V gene, CDR1 is DFQATT and CDR2 is SNEGSKA (reference sequence). The V end was cut by 0 bases, the J end by 3 bases, with 12 bases between. The CDR3 here is CSARDLDRYYEQYF. The CDR3 region has the DNA TGCAGTGCTAGAGATCTAGATAGGTACTACGAGCAGTACTTC.